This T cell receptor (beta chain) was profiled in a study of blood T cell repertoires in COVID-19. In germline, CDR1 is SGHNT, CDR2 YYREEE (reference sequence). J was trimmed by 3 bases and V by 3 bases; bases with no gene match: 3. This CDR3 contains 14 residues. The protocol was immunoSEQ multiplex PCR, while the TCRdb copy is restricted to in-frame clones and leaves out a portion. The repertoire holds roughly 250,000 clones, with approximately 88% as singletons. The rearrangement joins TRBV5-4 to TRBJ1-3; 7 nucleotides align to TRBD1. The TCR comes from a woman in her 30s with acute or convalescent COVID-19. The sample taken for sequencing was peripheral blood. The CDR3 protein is CASSSGQIGNTIYF. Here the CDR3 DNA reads TGTGCCAGCAGCTCGGGACAGATTGGAAACACCATATATTTT.